The rows below give T cell receptor beta chains drawn from one sample of a study of cytomegalovirus exposure and HLA in healthy donors. The method was immunoSEQ multiplex PCR; TCRdb's version includes in-frame clones alone and lacks a portion of them. The data hold over 150,000 clones, with around 77% observed a single time. The sample comprised PBMCs. These receptor sequences come from a man younger than 45 in good health and CMV-seropositive. The conserved cysteine and the conserved F or W are not part of the CDR3 here.

CDR3 protein: ASTLAKQQPQH; V gene: TRBV6-6; J gene: TRBJ1-5
CDR3 protein: ASSVGQVSWNTIY; V gene: TRBV9; J gene: TRBJ1-3
CDR3 protein: ASSQLTGGPETQY; V gene: TRBV6-6; J gene: TRBJ2-5
CDR3 protein: ASSVRARGPQH; V gene: TRBV6-1; J gene: TRBJ1-5
CDR3 protein: ASSLSLFSGHLLVSGANVLT; V gene: TRBV4-3; J gene: TRBJ2-6
CDR3 protein: SVDGSNTGELF; V gene: TRBV29-1; J gene: TRBJ2-2
CDR3 protein: ASRQPDSYEQY; V gene: TRBV5-1; J gene: TRBJ2-7
CDR3 protein: SVDLGADYGYT; V gene: TRBV29-1; J gene: TRBJ1-2
CDR3 protein: ASSYRGQTNTEAF; V gene: TRBV6-5; J gene: TRBJ1-1
CDR3 protein: ASSAQGRGSTEAF; V gene: TRBV14; J gene: TRBJ1-1
CDR3 protein: ASSQGAGTGDSPLH; V gene: TRBV5-4; J gene: TRBJ1-6
CDR3 protein: ASSQKRGGNTGELF; V gene: TRBV5-4; J gene: TRBJ2-2
CDR3 protein: ASSLGDNYEQY; V gene: TRBV5-1; J gene: TRBJ2-7
CDR3 protein: SVESNSNYGYT; V gene: TRBV29-1; J gene: TRBJ1-2
CDR3 protein: ASSLEGSGGPYNEQF; V gene: TRBV7-2; J gene: TRBJ2-1
CDR3 protein: ASSFEVTGGEEQY; V gene: TRBV5-1; J gene: TRBJ2-7
CDR3 protein: ASSLADTGELF; V gene: TRBV28; J gene: TRBJ2-2
CDR3 protein: ASSAGLAGEQF; V gene: TRBV7-3; J gene: TRBJ2-1
CDR3 protein: ASSQGLRGMNTEAF; V gene: TRBV4-2; J gene: TRBJ1-1
CDR3 protein: ASSGSTGTEAF; V gene: TRBV5-1; J gene: TRBJ1-1